This passage covers 31 T cell receptor beta chains from one sample sequenced in a study of blood T cell repertoires in COVID-19. Some clones are missing from TCRdb's copy, which holds only in-frame ones; the method was immunoSEQ multiplex PCR. The sample has 40,000 or so clones; around 82% are singletons. Material: peripheral blood. The receptors originated from a man between 40 and 49 years old with active or convalescent COVID-19.

This clone was seen just once. The chain couples TRBV19 to TRBJ2-1; TRBD2 agrees at 9 bases. The CDR3 has 16 residues. V lost 5 bases, J lost 8 bases, and 13 bases stayed unmatched. Germline-derived CDR1 and CDR2 are LNHDA and SQIVND (reference sequence). CDR3 region: CASSPPGLAVPHEQFF. DNA of the CDR3: TGTGCCAGTAGTCCTCCGGGACTAGCCGTTCCCCATGAGCAGTTCTTC.

The genes are TRBV6-1 and TRBJ2-5, with D perhaps matching TRBD2 (5 bases). This CDR3 is built from 14 residues. CDR1 and CDR2 from the germline V gene are MNHNS and SASEGT. Trimming shortened V by 1 base and J by 5 bases, and 11 bases separated the two germline ends. The CDR3 region has the DNA TGTGCCAGCAGTGAAGTTAGAGGGTGGGAGACCCAGTACTTC. It translates to CASSEVRGWETQYF.

The chain is built from TRBV24-1 and TRBJ2-1; 10 bases are a match to TRBD2. The germline CDR1 and CDR2 sequences are KGHDR and SFDVKD. CDR3 length: 13 residues. The J segment lost 12 bases and the V segment lost 2 bases, leaving 3 bases of the junction unmatched. The CDR3 protein is CATSDSGLAVQFF. The CDR3 DNA reads as TGTGCCACCAGTGATTCCGGACTAGCGGTGCAGTTCTTC.

Only a few counts were recorded for this clone. CDR3 amino acids: CASTSFENSPLHF. CDR3 nucleotide sequence: TGTGCCAGCACCTCGTTCGAGAATTCACCCCTCCACTTT. V and J are TRBV6-5 and TRBJ1-6; D uncertain. CDR3 length: 13 amino acids. The V end was cut by 7 bases, the J end by 7 bases, with 11 bases between. Germline V gene data show CDR1 as MNHEY and CDR2 as SVGAGI.

This clone was detected once. V gene TRBV7-2 combines with J gene TRBJ1-6; D may be TRBD1 (5 bases). V lost 5 bases to trimming and J lost 14 bases, with 19 bases between them. The CDR3 spans 14 residues. The germline V gene has CDR1 SGHTA and CDR2 FQGNSA. The CDR3 DNA sequence: TGTGCCAGCAGCAAGGGACGGGAGAGGGGAGCCCTCCACTTT. Protein sequence: CASSKGRERGALHF.

The CDR3 reads CASSLGQGRFTEAFF. The CDR3 DNA is TGTGCCAGCAGCTTAGGACAGGGTCGGTTCACTGAAGCTTTCTTT. J is TRBJ1-1 and V is TRBV5-4, with 8 bases that match TRBD1. Looked up from germline, CDR1 is SGHNT and CDR2 is YYREEE (reference sequence). The CDR3 contains 15 residues. Trimming at V came to 2 bases and at J to 4 bases, leaving 7 bases not matched to a gene.

The CDR3 spells CASSLGGDNSPLHF. CDR3 DNA sequence: TGTGCCAGCAGCTTGGGGGGGGATAATTCACCCCTCCACTTT. The V call is TRBV5-8, the J call TRBJ1-6, with a possible D match to TRBD1 (5 bases). Germline V gene data show CDR1 as SGHTS and CDR2 as YDEGEE. V was shortened by 0 bases and J by 5 bases, with 6 bases between the two germline ends. CDR3 length: 14 residues.

V usage is TRBV19 and J usage is TRBJ2-7, with 11 bases matching TRBD2. Trimming cost V 4 bases and J 0 bases; bases outside gene matches: 14. The CDR3 is made up of 19 amino acids. Germline CDR1 and CDR2: LNHDA and SQIVND (reference sequence). In DNA, the CDR3 is TGTGCCAGTAGTAGCCGTCCCGGGACTAGCGGTCCGGCCTCCTACGAGCAGTACTTC. This sequence encodes CASSSRPGTSGPASYEQYF.

V usage is TRBV5-4 and J usage is TRBJ2-2; perhaps TRBD1 as D (7 bases). The germline V gene has CDR1 SGHNT and CDR2 YYREEE (reference sequence). Trimming took off 0 bases at V and 4 bases at J, with 13 bases between the two ends. The CDR3 runs to 16 residues. Here the CDR3 reads CASSLGGQGGTGELFF. The DNA for the CDR3 is TGTGCCAGCAGCTTGGGGGGCCAGGGGGGCACCGGGGAGCTGTTTTTT.

This clone has only a few counts. The chain carries TRBV15 and TRBJ2-7, with a possible D match to TRBD2 (6 bases). The CDR3 runs 15 residues. V gave up 5 bases and J gave up 1 base, with 15 bases separating them. Germline V gene lookup returns CDR1 LNHNV and CDR2 YYDKDF (reference sequence). The CDR3 bases are TGTGCCACCAGCTCCGGGACTGACTTTTCCTACGAGCAGTACTTC. It encodes CATSSGTDFSYEQYF.

This chain joins TRBV10-3 and TRBJ2-1; maybe TRBD2 (6 bases). V was shortened by 6 bases and J by 6 bases, with 21 bases between the two germline ends. Germline V gene data show CDR1 as ENHRY and CDR2 as SYGVKD. There are 16 residues in the CDR3. The CDR3 sequence is CAISDAEGRIRNEQFF. CDR3 nucleotides: TGTGCCATCAGCGACGCGGAGGGTCGGATACGCAATGAGCAGTTCTTC.

This clone came up a few times. The chain combines TRBV28 with TRBJ1-5; tentatively, D is TRBD1 (6 bases). The CDR3 runs to 16 residues. Germline CDR1 and CDR2: MDHEN and SYDVKM. V dropped 5 bases and J dropped 6 bases, with 20 bases sitting between them. The CDR3 loop reads CASSLPGGQGGQPQHF. CDR3 DNA sequence: TGTGCCAGCAGTCTCCCGGGCGGACAAGGGGGTCAGCCCCAGCATTTT.

The V gene is TRBV3-1 (or the pseudogene TRBV3-2), the J gene TRBJ2-7; D gene unclear. Germline CDR1 reads LGHDT; CDR2 reads YNNKEL (reference sequence). CDR3 size: 15 residues. Trimming removed 4 bases at V and 0 bases at J, with 13 bases between. The CDR3 loop is CASSPDQVSSYEQYF. The CDR3 DNA follows: TGTGCCAGCAGCCCCGACCAGGTCTCCTCCTACGAGCAGTACTTC.

The chain uses TRBV5-1 and TRBJ1-1; TRBD1 is a possible D gene (6 bases). This CDR3 spans 17 amino acids. V dropped 3 bases and J dropped 1 base, with 19 bases sitting between them. In germline, CDR1 is SGHRS, CDR2 YFSETQ. The CDR3 coding sequence is TGCGCCAGCAGCTCGACAGGCCGCATTGCCCCGAACACTGAAGCTTTCTTT. It yields the protein CASSSTGRIAPNTEAFF.

V and J are TRBV11-3 and TRBJ1-2; D is unresolved. The CDR3 runs 15 residues. Trimming stripped 4 bases from V and 4 bases from J, with 16 bases between. Germline V CDR1 and CDR2: SGHNT, YENEEA. CDR3 sequence: CASSSASSEVYGYTF. Here the CDR3 DNA reads TGTGCCAGCAGCTCGGCTTCCTCGGAGGTCTATGGCTACACCTTC. The complete variable domain, with remaining parts taken from reference TRBV11-3 and TRBJ1-2, reads EAGVVQSPRYKIIEKKQPVAFWCNPISGHNTLYWYLQNLGQGPELLIRYENEEAVDDSQLPKDRFSAERLKGVDSTLKIQPAELGDSAVYLCASSSASSEVYGYTFGSGTRLTVV.

V gene TRBV5-1 combines with J gene TRBJ1-1; D might be TRBD1 (6 bases). Trimming took off 4 bases at V and 5 bases at J, with 21 bases between the two ends. Germline V gene sequence: CDR1 SGHRS, CDR2 YFSETQ. The CDR3 is made up of 16 amino acids. The chain's CDR3 is CASSIRRQGNGTEAFF. The CDR3 DNA is TGCGCCAGCAGCATTCGCCGGCAGGGGAATGGAACTGAAGCTTTCTTT.

As for this clone: Additional DNA sequences in this sample encode the identical CDR3. The chain uses TRBV10-3 and TRBJ1-6, with a tentative D call TRBD1 (5 bases). Germline CDR1 ENHRY, CDR2 SYGVKD. V was clipped by 0 bases and J by 0 bases, with 6 bases between them. The CDR3 loop spans 16 amino acids. CDR3 nucleotides: TGTGCCATCAGTGAGTCGCAGGGCTCCTATAATTCACCCCTCCACTTT. It yields the protein CAISESQGSYNSPLHF.

The V and J genes are TRBV2 and TRBJ2-3; 7 bases line up with TRBD1. Germline-derived CDR1 and CDR2 are SNHLY and FYNNEI. The CDR3 totals 15 residues. V shed 4 bases, J shed 1 base, and the junction held 5 bases outside the gene matches. CDR3 nucleotide sequence: TGTGCCAGCAGTGCGTCCGACAGGGGCACAGATACGCAGTATTTT. Amino acid sequence: CASSASDRGTDTQYF.

The chain links TRBV5-1 to TRBJ2-7; TRBD1 aligns across 8 bases. The germline V gene encodes CDR1 SGHRS and CDR2 YFSETQ. V lost 4 bases and J lost 3; bases outside the gene matches: 3. This CDR3 is 13 amino acids long. The CDR3 spells CASSQQGDYEQYF. For the CDR3, the DNA is TGCGCCAGCAGCCAACAGGGGGACTACGAGCAGTACTTC.

The V gene is TRBV6-2 or TRBV6-3, the J gene TRBJ1-4, with TRBD1 as a possible D gene (6 bases). This CDR3 is built from 15 residues. Germline V gene data show CDR1 as MNHEY and CDR2 as SVGEGT. V lost 2 bases, J lost 0 bases, and 7 bases lay in between. DNA of the CDR3: TGTGCCAGCAGTTACGGACAGACAACTAATGAAAAACTGTTTTTT. This codes for CASSYGQTTNEKLFF.

The J gene is TRBJ1-5, the V gene TRBV30, with D possibly being TRBD1 (5 bases). V lost 0 bases, J lost 9 bases, and 12 bases lay in between. The CDR3 totals 13 residues. The germline gives CDR1 GTSNPN, CDR2 SVGIG (reference sequence). The CDR3 loop is CAWSVMEQGPQHF. The CDR3 nucleotides are TGTGCCTGGAGTGTAATGGAGCAGGGGCCCCAGCATTTT.

A remark on this clone: Other DNA sequences in this sample translate to the same CDR3. The chain carries TRBV6-5 and TRBJ1-2, with D hard to call. Germline CDR1 MNHEY, CDR2 SVGAGI. The V end was cut by 5 bases, the J end by 3 bases, with 10 bases between. The CDR3 spans 13 residues. The CDR3 region is CASSPRQYYGYTF. The CDR3, as DNA: TGTGCCAGCAGTCCCCGACAATACTATGGCTACACCTTC.

As regards this clone: One end of the junction fails to match germline, which may point to a read error. The gene calls are TRBV24-1 and TRBJ2-7, with D perhaps matching TRBD2 (5 bases). The CDR3 contains 13 residues. Germline V lookup: CDR1 KGHDR, CDR2 SFDVKD. This CDR3 reads CATSESAGYEQYF. The CDR3 DNA follows: TGTGCCACAAGTGAATCTGCGGGCTACGAGCAGTACTTC.

The chain has TRBV6-6 and TRBJ1-1, with 7 bases fitting TRBD1. J gave up 5 bases and V 5 bases, and 11 bases lay outside the gene matches. CDR3 size: 15 residues. The germline CDR1 and CDR2 sequences are MNHNY and SVGAGI (reference sequence). The CDR3 region has the DNA TGTGCCAGCAGTGTTACAGGGTTCAGGGGGACTGAAGCTTTCTTT. It translates to CASSVTGFRGTEAFF.

This clone was counted only a few times. Other DNA variants within this sample encode the same CDR3. The chain links TRBV20-1 to TRBJ2-7; tentatively, D is TRBD2 (5 bases). V was shortened by 2 bases and J by 6 bases, with 8 bases between the two germline ends. The germline gives CDR1 DFQATT, CDR2 SNEGSKA (reference sequence). This CDR3 is built from 11 residues. For the CDR3, the DNA is TGCAGTGCTAGATCGGGGTTCGAGCAGTACTTC. Amino acids: CSARSGFEQYF.

The rearrangement links TRBV11-2 to TRBJ2-2, with D unclear. V was cut by 7 bases and J by 6 bases, with 6 bases left in between. CDR1 is SGHAT and CDR2 is FQNNGV in the germline V gene. The CDR3 length is 11 residues. The CDR3 DNA reads TGTGCCAGCACCCGAGCCGGGGAGCTGTTTTTT. This sequence encodes CASTRAGELFF.

This clone was seen a handful of times. The V gene is TRBV7-6, the J gene TRBJ1-1, with 9 bases lining up with TRBD1. This CDR3 comprises 14 residues. Germline V CDR1 and CDR2: SGHVS, FNYEAQ. The V and J ends lost 5 bases and 4 bases, in that order; junction bases with no gene match: 5. The CDR3 DNA reads as TGTGCCAGCAGCGCGGGACAGGGTTTCACTGAAGCTTTCTTT. Its translation is CASSAGQGFTEAFF.

V and J are TRBV18 and TRBJ1-4; D gene uncertain. Trimming cost V 3 bases and J 4 bases, with 15 bases left between them. The CDR3 loop spans 16 amino acids. Germline-derived CDR1 and CDR2 are KGHSH and LQKENI. CDR3 coding DNA: TGTGCCAGCTCACCGACTCGGACTGAGAATAATGAAAAACTGTTTTTT. Translating gives CASSPTRTENNEKLFF.

The V gene is TRBV10-3, the J gene TRBJ2-5; 10 bases align to TRBD2. The CDR3 is 16 residues long. Germline CDR1 reads ENHRY; CDR2 reads SYGVKD. The J segment lost 4 bases and the V segment lost 0 bases, leaving 5 bases of the junction unmatched. The DNA of the CDR3 is TGTGCCATCAGTGAGTCGAGCGGGGGGGCTTTAGAGACCCAGTACTTC. It specifies CAISESSGGALETQYF.

This clone was counted a few times. V and J are TRBV27 and TRBJ1-5; D call uncertain. Germline lookup yields CDR1 MNHEY and CDR2 SMNVEV (reference sequence). V shed 5 bases and J shed 3 bases, with 20 bases lying between them. The CDR3 contains 17 residues. In nucleotides, the CDR3 is TGTGCCAGCAGTGGGGAGGGTACGATCCCCCCCAATCAGCCCCAGCATTTT. It translates to CASSGEGTIPPNQPQHF.

This chain uses TRBV5-4 with TRBJ1-2; maybe TRBD1 (6 bases). The CDR3 has 15 residues. In germline, CDR1 is SGHNT, CDR2 YYREEE (reference sequence). V was trimmed by 0 bases and J by 4 bases, leaving 13 bases between them. CDR3 sequence: CASSLGGGETYGYTF. The CDR3 DNA is TGTGCCAGCAGCTTGGGAGGGGGTGAAACCTATGGCTACACCTTC.